This TCR beta chain was captured in a study of blood T cell repertoires in COVID-19. Study details: The analysed material was cDNA or gDNA that came from T cells, B-cell-depleted T cells, or PBMCs.

Individuals drawn from approximately 26 US areas were about 18 to 100 years old. This clone was found once. This CDR3 is built from 15 residues. V was pared by 5 bases and J by 5 bases, with 10 bases of the junction left unmatched. The V gene's germline CDR1 is SGHNT and CDR2 YENEEA. Libraries were prepared by immunoSEQ multiplex PCR; TCRdb keeps only in-frame clonotypes and omits some of them. The sample lists hundreds of thousands of clones, around 86% seen once, with 1.5% to 2% in the top ten. Sequenced: PBMCs or T cells enriched from blood (not recorded which). This chain connects TRBV11-3 to TRBJ2-5; 8 nucleotides agree with TRBD1. This TCR was recovered from a woman between 50 and 59 years old who had recovered from COVID-19. CDR3 bases: TGTGCCAGCAGCCGCAACGGACAGGGTGGGGAGACCCAGTACTTC. Protein sequence: CASSRNGQGGETQYF.